One and the same sample provided the 27 T cell receptor beta chains below, sequenced in a study of cytomegalovirus exposure and HLA in healthy donors. 60 Vbeta and 13 Jbeta primers were used in PCR. Profiled with immunoSEQ multiplex PCR; TCRdb holds only in-frame clones, not every one. The data hold 180,000 or so clones, with roughly four fifths observed a single time. The sequencing input was PBMCs. These receptors all stem from a man between 18 and 35 years old in good health and CMV-seronegative.

V and J are TRBV5-1 and TRBJ2-5; 7 bases map to TRBD2. The CDR3 spans 17 residues. After removal of 3 bases from V and 2 bases from J, the junction contained 13 bases not matched to a gene. Germline loops: CDR1 SGHRS, CDR2 YFSETQ. The CDR3 sequence is CASSSNPSGTPQETQYF. CDR3 sequence (DNA): TGCGCCAGCAGCTCAAACCCTAGCGGTACACCACAAGAGACCCAGTACTTC. The full variable domain, with the rest looked up from reference TRBV5-1 and TRBJ2-5, is KAGVTQTPRYLIKTRGQQVTLSCSPISGHRSVSWYQQTPGQGLQFLFEYFSETQRNKGNFPGRFSGRQFSNSRSEMNVSTLELGDSALYLCASSSNPSGTPQETQYFGPGTRLLVL.

About this clone itself: The same CDR3 arises from other DNA sequences in this sample as well. The chain joins TRBV28 to TRBJ2-5; D not resolved. Looked up from germline, CDR1 is MDHEN and CDR2 is SYDVKM. Trimming left V 4 bases short and J 5 bases short, with 5 bases between. The length of the CDR3 is 11 residues. CDR3 sequence reads: CASSSQETQYF. CDR3 coding DNA: TGTGCCAGCAGTTCCCAGGAGACCCAGTACTTC.

This rearrangement joins TRBV19 to TRBJ2-7, with TRBD2 as a possible D gene (5 bases). V lost 2 bases and J 3 bases, leaving 8 bases between the germline ends. The CDR3 sequence is 13 residues long. The germline CDR1 and CDR2 sequences are LNHDA and SQIVND (reference sequence). CDR3 in amino acids: CASSILGVYEQYF. The CDR3 bases are TGTGCCAGTAGTATATTGGGAGTCTACGAGCAGTACTTC.

The chain recombines TRBV7-2 with TRBJ2-7; a weak D match, TRBD2 (6 bases). The CDR3 is 18 amino acids. The germline V gene encodes CDR1 SGHTA and CDR2 FQGNSA. V was clipped by 2 bases and J by 1 base, with 21 bases between them. The CDR3 spells CASSLTLMGLGGSYEQYF. CDR3 in DNA: TGTGCCAGCAGCTTAACCTTAATGGGGCTCGGGGGTTCCTACGAGCAGTACTTC.

J is TRBJ2-1 and V is TRBV27; 7 positions agree with TRBD1. This CDR3 contains 15 residues. Germline loops: CDR1 MNHEY, CDR2 SMNVEV (reference sequence). V dropped 4 bases and J dropped 0; count of bases not matched to a gene: 3. The CDR3 is CASSSGQVSYNEQFF. For the CDR3, the DNA is TGTGCCAGCAGTTCCGGACAGGTCTCCTACAATGAGCAGTTCTTC.

The chain joins TRBV9 to TRBJ1-1; 11 positions agree with TRBD1. V lost 3 bases and J lost 2; bases outside the gene matches: 3. CDR1 and CDR2 (germline): SGDLS, YYNGEE. CDR3 size: 15 residues. CDR3 sequence: CASSGGQGVNTEAFF. The DNA of the CDR3 is TGTGCCAGCAGCGGGGGACAGGGGGTCAACACTGAAGCTTTCTTT.

This clone was counted only a few times. V and J are TRBV5-4 and TRBJ1-1; 7 bases line up with TRBD1. Germline V lookup: CDR1 SGHNT, CDR2 YYREEE (reference sequence). V shed 4 bases and J 6 bases; nucleotides not matched to a gene: 6. There are 13 residues in the CDR3. CDR3 DNA sequence: TGTGCCAGCAGCGGACGACAGGGTCCTGAAGCTTTCTTT. Residues: CASSGRQGPEAFF.

V is TRBV9 and J is TRBJ2-4, with D unresolved. The CDR3 extends over 15 amino acids. Germline lookup yields CDR1 SGDLS and CDR2 YYNGEE. Trimming shortened V by 4 bases and J by 3 bases, and 14 bases separated the two germline ends. CDR3 coding DNA: TGTGCCAGCAGCTCAGGTACCCCAGGCAAAAACATTCAGTACTTC. This encodes CASSSGTPGKNIQYF.

The chain joins TRBV6-1 to TRBJ2-3, with TRBD2 identical over 9 bases. Germline CDR1 reads MNHNS; CDR2 reads SASEGT. J lost 13 bases, V lost 9 bases, and 14 bases had no gene match. CDR3 length equals 13 residues. The CDR3: CASPYPGGGAKYF. In nucleotides, the CDR3 is TGTGCCAGTCCTTATCCTGGCGGGGGGGCTAAGTATTTT.

This chain uses TRBV6-5 with TRBJ2-1, with D possibly being TRBD1 (6 bases). The CDR3 contains 15 residues. The germline V and J ends were trimmed by 2 bases and 2 bases, with 10 bases remaining between them. From germline, CDR1 is MNHEY and CDR2 SVGAGI. CDR3 residues: CASSYTRGPYNEQFF. Written as DNA, the CDR3 is TGTGCCAGCAGTTACACCAGGGGTCCCTACAATGAGCAGTTCTTC.

The chain employs TRBV30 and TRBJ1-5; 7 bases fit TRBD1. The junction had 8 bases not matched to a gene; V was cut back by 3 bases and J by 3 bases. The CDR3 totals 15 residues. Germline V lookup: CDR1 GTSNPN, CDR2 SVGIG (reference sequence). The CDR3 nucleotides are TGTGCCTGGAGCCCAGGGACAGCTTACAATCAGCCCCAGCATTTT. It encodes CAWSPGTAYNQPQHF.

V usage is TRBV9 and J usage is TRBJ2-3; 10 bases align to TRBD2. This CDR3 has 17 amino acids. Germline CDR1 reads SGDLS; CDR2 reads YYNGEE. The trim removed 1 base at V and 4 bases at J, leaving 9 bases unmatched. As DNA, the CDR3 is TGTGCCAGCAGCGTAACCCCCAGCGGGAGGGTCCCAGATACGCAGTATTTT. It encodes CASSVTPSGRVPDTQYF.

The J gene is TRBJ2-3, the V gene TRBV11-2; no clear D. The CDR3 sequence is 11 residues long. V lost 5 bases to trimming and J lost 7 bases, with 7 bases between them. CDR1 and CDR2 from the germline V gene are SGHAT and FQNNGV. The CDR3 sequence: CASSLTYTQYF. CDR3 bases: TGTGCCAGCAGCCTTACATATACGCAGTATTTT.

This clone was seen a handful of times. V is TRBV11-2 and J is TRBJ2-1; 10 bases are shared with TRBD2. The CDR3 has 15 residues. The V segment lost 2 bases and the J segment 5 bases; nucleotides outside the gene matches: 3. Germline CDR1 SGHAT, CDR2 FQNNGV. CDR3 loop: CASSLKLAGDNEQFF. The CDR3 nucleotides read TGTGCCAGCAGCTTAAAGCTAGCGGGAGACAATGAGCAGTTCTTC.

The chain joins TRBV7-3 to TRBJ2-2; the D gene is possibly TRBD1 (5 bases). Trimming shortened V by 6 bases and J by 0 bases, and 14 bases separated the two germline ends. This CDR3 has 16 amino acids. Per germline, CDR1 SGHTA and CDR2 FQGTGA. The DNA for the CDR3 is TGTGCCAGCAGACAAGGGGCAAACCCGAACACCGGGGAGCTGTTTTTT. Translated: CASRQGANPNTGELFF.

The chain joins TRBV10-3 to TRBJ2-2; TRBD1 is a possible D gene (6 bases). The CDR3 covers 14 residues. CDR1 and CDR2 (germline): ENHRY, SYGVKD. Trimming took 2 bases from V and 6 from J, leaving 10 bases between them. CDR3 region: CAISEPRQAGELFF. The CDR3 DNA is TGTGCCATCAGTGAGCCGAGACAGGCCGGGGAGCTGTTTTTT.

This clone occurred once. The V call is TRBV28, the J call TRBJ2-7; D unresolved. Germline V gives CDR1 MDHEN, CDR2 SYDVKM. Between the trimmed V and J ends, which lost 3 bases and 7 bases, there was a span of 10 bases. The CDR3 loop spans 12 amino acids. The CDR3 DNA reads as TGTGCCAGCAGTTTCCAAACGGTAGAGCAGTACTTC. It specifies CASSFQTVEQYF.

The CDR3 region has the DNA TGTGCCAGCACCTTCTGGGCGGGGGCTAGCACAGATACGCAGTATTTT. Translating it yields CASTFWAGASTDTQYF. V and J are TRBV7-2 and TRBJ2-3; D perhaps matches TRBD2 (7 bases). Germline V gives CDR1 SGHTA, CDR2 FQGNSA. Trimming cost V 7 bases and J 0 bases, with 17 bases left between them. The CDR3 has 16 amino acids.

The gene calls are TRBV2 and TRBJ2-5; 7 bases fit TRBD1. V trimming: 4 bases; J trimming: 4 bases; junction bases outside the gene matches: 21. The germline V gene has CDR1 SNHLY and CDR2 FYNNEI. This CDR3 contains 19 residues. The CDR3 sequence: CASSVSTVGTETSRETQYF. DNA of the CDR3: TGTGCCAGCAGTGTCTCAACGGTCGGGACAGAGACGAGCCGAGAGACCCAGTACTTC.

The J gene is TRBJ1-2, the V gene TRBV9; maybe TRBD1 (5 bases). CDR3 length: 15 amino acids. The V end was cut by 3 bases, the J end by 0 bases, with 12 bases between. CDR1 SGDLS and CDR2 YYNGEE come from the germline V gene. The CDR3 sequence is CASSALSGANYGYTF. As DNA, the CDR3 is TGTGCCAGCAGCGCCTTGTCGGGGGCTAACTATGGCTACACCTTC.

Turning to this clone: The sample holds other DNA sequences that translate to the same CDR3. The rearrangement links TRBV7-9 to TRBJ2-5, with TRBD1 identical over 7 bases. This CDR3 has 13 residues. From germline, CDR1 is SEHNR and CDR2 FQNEAQ (reference sequence). The V and J ends lost 2 bases and 3 bases, in that order; junction bases with no gene match: 0. The CDR3 DNA sequence: TGTGCCAGCAGCTTAACAGGGGAAGAGACCCAGTACTTC. Translated, it gives CASSLTGEETQYF.

The gene calls are TRBV19 and TRBJ2-1; D not certain. The CDR3 is made up of 13 amino acids. In germline, CDR1 is LNHDA, CDR2 SQIVND (reference sequence). Trimming removed 2 bases at V and 7 bases at J, with 9 bases between. The CDR3 protein is CASSILNRNEQFF. The DNA for the CDR3 is TGTGCCAGTAGTATACTAAATCGGAATGAGCAGTTCTTC.

J is TRBJ2-7 and V is TRBV18, with 9 bases that match TRBD1. The CDR3 extends over 16 amino acids. Germline V gives CDR1 KGHSH, CDR2 LQKENI. V was clipped by 3 bases and J by 2 bases; unmatched bases: 8. The DNA of the CDR3 is TGTGCCAGCTCACCTGGGGACAGGGTAAAAACCTACGAGCAGTACTTC. Translation gives CASSPGDRVKTYEQYF.

There are a few counts of this clone. The chain recombines TRBV2 with TRBJ2-7; possibly TRBD2 for D (6 bases). Germline CDR1 SNHLY, CDR2 FYNNEI. Trimming pared 6 bases from V and 9 bases from J, leaving 12 bases between. The CDR3 loop spans 11 amino acids. CDR3 protein: CASSPGLGQYF. CDR3 DNA sequence: TGTGCCAGCAGCCCGGGACTCGGGCAGTACTTC.

The table lists this clone with a few counts. This chain links TRBV7-9 with TRBJ1-2, with 7 bases that match TRBD1. V shed 1 base and J 2 bases; nucleotides not matched to a gene: 13. Germline CDR1 SEHNR, CDR2 FQNEAQ (reference sequence). The CDR3 loop spans 18 amino acids. CDR3 amino acids: CASSLGVGQGDRNYGYTF. The CDR3 nucleotides read TGTGCCAGCAGCTTAGGAGTGGGGCAGGGGGATCGAAACTATGGCTACACCTTC.

This clone turned up a few times. The V and J genes are TRBV7-3 and TRBJ2-1; 8 nucleotides align to TRBD2. J gave up 6 bases and V 2 bases, and 9 bases lay outside the gene matches. Per germline, CDR1 SGHTA and CDR2 FQGTGA. This CDR3 has 16 amino acids. As DNA, the CDR3 is TGTGCCAGCAGCTTAGGTGGCGGGGGGCATATCAATGAGCAGTTCTTC. Amino acid sequence: CASSLGGGGHINEQFF.

This clone was found a few times. CDR3 bases: TGTGCCAGCAGCTTAGTAGTAGGGGCGTCTGAAGCTTTCTTT. Encoded protein: CASSLVVGASEAFF. The chain is built from TRBV7-9 and TRBJ1-1; a weak D match, TRBD1 (5 bases). V gave up 1 base and J gave up 6 bases, with 12 bases separating them. The CDR3 length is 14 residues. Germline CDR1 and CDR2: SEHNR and FQNEAQ (reference sequence).